The rows below give T cell receptor beta chains drawn from one sample of a study of blood T cell repertoires in COVID-19. The assay was immunoSEQ multiplex PCR, and TCRdb's table has in-frame clones only and misses some. The data contain 100,000 to 150,000 clones, over 80% of them singletons. What was sequenced was peripheral blood. The source is a woman in her 70s with acute or convalescent COVID-19. Both conserved end residues are part of each CDR3. The D gene is left open where the match is weak. Clone size is shown for a subset of rows, as once, few, many or a class of expanded clone.

>TRBJ2-2|TRBV7-9|TRBD2|once
CASSFSGGQDTGELFF
TGTGCCAGCAGCTTCTCGGGGGGGCAGGACACCGGGGAGCTGTTTTTT
>TRBJ1-6|TRBV18|TRBD1|.
CASSRDSFNSPLHF
TGTGCCAGCTCCCGGGACAGCTTTAATTCACCCCTCCACTTT
>TRBJ2-3|TRBV11-2|.|once
CASSLGSSRADTQYF
TGTGCCAGCAGCTTAGGAAGTAGTCGGGCAGATACGCAGTATTTT
>TRBJ2-7|TRBV5-1|TRBD1|.
CASSLAAGGTYEQYF
TGCGCCAGCAGCTTGGCCGCAGGGGGAACTTACGAGCAGTACTTC
>TRBJ1-3|TRBV9|.|once
CASSVEQGIGNTIYF
TGTGCCAGCAGCGTAGAGCAGGGAATCGGAAACACCATATATTTT
>TRBJ2-3|TRBV11-2|.|.
CASSLELLTDTQYF
TGTGCCAGCAGCTTAGAACTATTAACAGATACGCAGTATTTT
>TRBJ2-7|TRBV20-1|.|.
CSARRVYEQYF
TGCAGTGCTAGGAGAGTTTACGAGCAGTACTTC
>TRBJ1-4|TRBV10-3|TRBD1|.
CAISEGQGGEKLFF
TGTGCCATCAGTGAAGGACAGGGGGGTGAAAAACTGTTTTTT
>TRBJ2-1|TRBV11-1|.|.
CASRRWGTPTEQFF
TGTGCCAGCAGAAGGTGGGGGACTCCCACCGAGCAGTTCTTC
>TRBJ1-3|TRBV10-3|.|.
CAITDSEDRRNTIYF
TGTGCCATCACTGACTCGGAGGACAGAAGAAACACCATATATTTT
>TRBJ1-5|TRBV10-3|.|.
CAIGDGGTQPQHF
TGTGCCATCGGGGACGGAGGGACTCAGCCCCAGCATTTT
>TRBJ2-1|TRBV2|TRBD2|.
CASSENLAATSSYNEQFF
TGTGCCAGCAGTGAAAACCTAGCGGCTACGAGCTCCTACAATGAGCAGTTCTTC
>TRBJ1-1|TRBV2|.|.
CASSERGPGTEAFF
TGTGCCAGCAGTGAGCGGGGGCCGGGGACTGAAGCTTTCTTT
>TRBJ2-1|TRBV7-9|.|.
CASTIPEVQGYNEQFF
TGTGCCAGCACCATCCCAGAGGTGCAGGGTTACAATGAGCAGTTCTTC
>TRBJ1-5|TRBV7-6|.|few
CASSLVGAKDQPQHF
TGTGCCAGCAGCTTAGTGGGGGCGAAGGATCAGCCCCAGCATTTT
>TRBJ1-5|TRBV12-5|.|.
CASGSSPGRDSNQPQHF
TGTGCTAGTGGTTCCTCACCGGGAAGGGATAGCAATCAGCCCCAGCATTTT
>TRBJ1-6|TRBV28|.|.
CASSLWGESGGYNSPLHF
TGTGCCAGCAGTTTATGGGGGGAATCCGGGGGTTATAATTCACCCCTCCACTTT
>TRBJ2-7|TRBV6-5|TRBD1|.
CASTIGTGGLYEQYF
TGTGCCAGCACCATAGGGACAGGGGGCCTCTACGAGCAGTACTTC
>TRBJ1-3|TRBV2|.|few
CASSEGGSPYTIYF
TGTGCCAGCAGTGAAGGGGGCAGCCCTTACACCATATATTTT
>TRBJ1-5|TRBV28|.|few
CASRSPVSSNQPQHF
TGTGCCAGCAGGTCCCCGGTTTCGAGCAATCAGCCCCAGCATTTT
>TRBJ1-2|TRBV3-1/TRBV3-2|.|few
CASSPWRGWEGYTF
TGTGCCAGCAGCCCCTGGCGGGGGTGGGAAGGCTACACCTTC
>TRBJ1-1|TRBV5-1|.|.
CASSLVGPMNTEAFF
TGCGCCAGCAGCTTGGTGGGGCCGATGAACACTGAAGCTTTCTTT
>TRBJ1-4|TRBV23-1|TRBD1|few
CASVRDRGRPTNEKLFF
TGCGCCAGCGTTCGGGACAGGGGGCGCCCCACTAATGAAAAACTGTTTTTT
>TRBJ2-3|TRBV5-1|TRBD2|.
CASSFTGGSTDTQYF
TGCGCCAGCAGCTTCACGGGGGGGAGCACAGATACGCAGTATTTT
>TRBJ2-2|TRBV12-5|TRBD1|.
CASGLTWTGGETGELFF
TGTGCTAGTGGTTTGACCTGGACAGGGGGAGAAACCGGGGAGCTGTTTTTT
>TRBJ2-1|TRBV2|.|few
CASSDGQGSNEQFF
TGTGCCAGCAGTGATGGTCAGGGTTCCAATGAGCAGTTCTTC
>TRBJ1-5|TRBV5-1|.|.
CASSLEGGSNQPQHF
TGCGCCAGCAGCTTGGAGGGAGGGAGCAATCAGCCCCAGCATTTT
>TRBJ2-7|TRBV10-1|.|.
CASSESSGRVYEQYF
TGCGCCAGCAGTGAGAGTAGCGGCAGGGTTTACGAGCAGTACTTC
>TRBJ2-7|TRBV11-3|.|.
CASSLGAQGYEQYF
TGTGCCAGCAGCTTAGGGGCACAGGGCTACGAGCAGTACTTC
>TRBJ1-3|TRBV25-1|.|.
CATQGWVGNTIYF
TGTGCCACCCAGGGGTGGGTCGGAAACACCATATATTTT
>TRBJ2-3|TRBV5-5|TRBD1|.
CASSRDRNTDTQYF
TGTGCCAGCAGTAGGGACAGGAACACAGATACGCAGTATTTT